A single T cell receptor beta chain is shown here with its context. The sample belongs to a study of siplizumab effects on memory and regulatory T cells. The repertoire was sequenced with immunoSEQ multiplex PCR; TCRdb's copy has only in-frame clones and lacks some. Of over 95,000 clones in the sample, 93% were seen once. J gave up 7 bases and V 0 bases, and 14 bases lay outside the gene matches. CDR1 and CDR2 from the germline V gene are PRHDT and FYEKMQ (reference sequence). CDR3 length equals 18 residues. The sample taken for sequencing was non-Treg CD4+ T cells sorted from blood. The V call is TRBV13, the J call TRBJ1-4; 7 nucleotides agree with TRBD1. The TCR was taken from a human donor in good health. CDR3 DNA: TGTGCCAGCAGCTTAGGGCCAAGACGGGACAGTGGACGTGAAAAACTGTTTTTT. Its translation: CASSLGPRRDSGREKLFF.